These 9 T cell receptor beta chains came from one sample sequenced in a study of cytomegalovirus exposure and HLA in healthy donors. PCR was performed using 60 Vbeta and 13 Jbeta primers. The assay was immunoSEQ multiplex PCR, and TCRdb's table has in-frame clones only and misses some. This table has approximately 130,000 clones, 76% appearing once. The sequencing sample was made of PBMCs. The receptors derive from a female donor in good health and CMV-seropositive.

The chain carries TRBV6-1 and TRBJ1-2; the match to TRBD1 covers 9 bases. The germline gives CDR1 MNHNS, CDR2 SASEGT. The junction had 11 bases not matched to a gene; V was cut back by 7 bases and J by 8 bases. CDR3 length equals 14 residues. This CDR3 is CASTSNTGGKGYTF. Here the CDR3 DNA reads TGTGCCAGCACGAGCAACACAGGGGGCAAGGGCTACACCTTC.

Only a few counts were recorded for this clone. Other DNA sequences in this specimen translate into the identical CDR3. The V and J genes are TRBV30 and TRBJ2-7, with a tentative D call TRBD1 (5 bases). V was trimmed by 2 bases and J by 4 bases, leaving 9 bases between them. The CDR3 loop spans 12 amino acids. Looked up from germline, CDR1 is GTSNPN and CDR2 is SVGIG (reference sequence). The CDR3 region is CAWSPQGYEQYF. CDR3 coding DNA: TGTGCCTGGAGTCCCCAGGGTTACGAGCAGTACTTC.

The chain employs TRBV6-6 and TRBJ1-5, with D possibly matching TRBD1 (6 bases). Germline V gene lookup returns CDR1 MNHNY and CDR2 SVGAGI (reference sequence). The CDR3 covers 14 residues. V lost 6 bases to trimming and J lost 4 bases, with 13 bases between them. In nucleotides, the CDR3 is TGTGCCAGCAGGGCCCCAGGGGCGAATCAGCCCCAGCATTTT. Translating it yields CASRAPGANQPQHF.

In this sample, this clone turned up a few times. V is TRBV27 and J is TRBJ1-2; D remains unclear. CDR1 and CDR2 from the germline V gene are MNHEY and SMNVEV (reference sequence). The length of the CDR3 is 16 residues. V lost 0 bases and J lost 6, with 17 bases in between. This CDR3 reads CASSLSPRGSKNGYTF. CDR3 coding DNA: TGTGCCAGCAGTTTATCTCCACGGGGATCAAAAAATGGCTACACCTTC.

This clone was observed a single time. The chain couples TRBV19 to TRBJ1-2, with TRBD1 matching over 12 bases. The trim removed 5 bases at V and 6 bases at J, leaving 4 bases unmatched. The germline gives CDR1 LNHDA, CDR2 SQIVND (reference sequence). This CDR3 is 14 amino acids long. CDR3 in DNA: TGTGCCAGTAGTCCAGGGACAGGGGGCCATGGCTACACCTTC. Protein product: CASSPGTGGHGYTF.

The rearrangement links TRBV29-1 to TRBJ1-5, with D perhaps TRBD1 (6 bases). Per germline, CDR1 SQVTM and CDR2 ANQGSEA. Trimming shortened V by 8 bases and J by 2 bases, and 10 bases separated the two germline ends. The CDR3 covers 12 residues. The CDR3 DNA reads TGCAGCACTCGGACAGGCAATCAGCCCCAGCATTTT. This sequence encodes CSTRTGNQPQHF.

The chain joins TRBV30 to TRBJ1-6; D perhaps matches TRBD1 (5 bases). The germline CDR1 and CDR2 sequences are GTSNPN and SVGIG (reference sequence). Trimming removed 3 bases at V and 6 bases at J, with 9 bases between. The CDR3 length is 13 residues. CDR3 sequence reads: CAWRGRGNSPLHF. CDR3 nucleotides: TGTGCCTGGAGGGGAAGGGGTAATTCACCCCTCCACTTT.

Of note for this clone: This sample also contains other DNA sequences that code for the same CDR3. The chain has TRBV30 and TRBJ1-2; 7 nucleotides line up with TRBD1. From germline, CDR1 is GTSNPN and CDR2 SVGIG (reference sequence). The CDR3 sequence is 15 residues long. Trimming at V came to 0 bases and at J to 4 bases, leaving 8 bases not matched to a gene. CDR3 protein: CAWSVGDSQRYGYTF. CDR3 bases: TGTGCCTGGAGTGTGGGGGACAGTCAGCGCTATGGCTACACCTTC.

The rearrangement joins TRBV10-1 to TRBJ1-1; D not certain. Trimming shortened V by 1 base and J by 1 base, and 4 bases separated the two germline ends. This CDR3 has 13 residues. Germline V CDR1 and CDR2: WNHNN, SYGVQD (reference sequence). The CDR3 DNA is TGCGCCAGCAGTGAGTACAGGAACACTGAAGCTTTCTTT. Encoded protein: CASSEYRNTEAFF.